This T cell receptor (beta chain) was retrieved from a study of cytomegalovirus exposure and HLA in healthy donors. The PCR contained 60 Vbeta and 13 Jbeta primers. Produced via immunoSEQ multiplex PCR; TCRdb's table is partial and in-frame only. The table has about 130,000 clones, 72% seen once; the top ten hold approximately 3.8%. This CDR3 contains 15 residues. Germline assignment: CDR1 SGHTA and CDR2 FQGTGA. The trim removed 5 bases at V and 8 bases at J, leaving 14 bases unmatched. Study-wide results and limits: Cytomegalovirus association was assigned to 170 or so TCR beta chains. Exclusion applied to some V segments, including TRBV6-2 and TRBV6-3, as they were indistinguishable.

In this sample, this clone turned up once. The antigen is undetermined. Each donor was nominally healthy when sampled (though unrecorded immune exposures were likely). The sequence derives from a man aged 30-40 years in good health and CMV-seronegative. The J gene is TRBJ1-2, the V gene TRBV7-3; TRBD1 agrees at 7 bases. Input material: PBMCs. This chain's CDR3 is CASSPGYQGVVGYTF. The CDR3 DNA reads as TGTGCCAGCAGCCCCGGATACCAGGGGGTCGTAGGCTACACCTTC.